A single sample gave rise to the 11 T cell receptor beta chains below, sequenced in a study of patients and donors after allogeneic stem cell transplantation. TCRdb re-analysed the RT-PCR reads in MiXCR, keeping a single row per CDR3 protein. This sample yields 920,000 or so distinct CDR3 sequences, of which roughly 18% are seen a single time; 5% to 6.5% belongs to the top ten. Material: blood, either unsorted or a sorted T cell fraction (not recorded which). The receptors originated from a human donor who was either an allogeneic HSCT recipient or a stem cell or donor lymphocyte infusion donor (not recorded which). It is not recorded whose cells these are; they may come from a transplant donor.

The chain joins TRBV28 to TRBJ1-1, with D perhaps matching TRBD1 (6 bases). This CDR3 has 14 amino acids. CDR1 is MDHEN and CDR2 is SYDVKM in the germline V gene. Trimming stripped 6 bases from V and 5 bases from J, with 16 bases between. The CDR3 sequence: CASSFQGLVTEAFF. The CDR3 DNA follows: TGTGCCAGCAGCTTTCAGGGGCTGGTGACTGAAGCTTTCTTT.

This clonotype was picked up a small number of times. The chain combines TRBV20-1 with TRBJ1-1, with D unresolved. Deletions cut 0 bases from V and 0 bases from J, with 11 bases between. The CDR3 covers 15 residues. Germline values: CDR1 DFQATT, CDR2 SNEGSKA (reference sequence). CDR3 loop: CSARDLLGMNTEAFF. As DNA, the CDR3 is TGCAGTGCTAGAGATCTCCTCGGCATGAACACTGAAGCTTTCTTT.

This clonotype was seen repeatedly, ten times or more. Sequence at one end of the junction differs from germline and may be a read error. V and J are TRBV12-3 or TRBV12-4 and TRBJ2-3; D uncertain. The length of the CDR3 is 9 residues. CDR3: CASSPPLSF. The CDR3 region has the DNA TGTGCCAGCAGTCCCCCGCTTAGTTTT.

This clonotype was recorded at least ten times. The V gene is TRBV29-1, the J gene TRBJ1-1; no reliable D call. This CDR3 spans 12 amino acids. V was clipped by 4 bases and J by 1 base, with 7 bases between them. CDR1 SQVTM and CDR2 ANQGSEA come from the germline V gene. CDR3 protein: CSVVGWNTEAFF. Here the CDR3 DNA reads TGCAGCGTTGTTGGGTGGAACACTGAAGCTTTCTTT.

The chain employs TRBV5-1 and TRBJ2-2, with D possibly TRBD1 on 5 matching bases. The CDR3 runs to 13 residues. The germline V gene encodes CDR1 SGHRS and CDR2 YFSETQ. The V and J ends lost 9 bases and 3 bases respectively, with 12 bases between them. CDR3 DNA sequence: TGCGCCACGGCCGGCAGGGACACCGGGGAGCTGTTTTTT. It specifies CATAGRDTGELFF.

This sequence joins TRBV29-1 and TRBJ2-3, with a possible D match to TRBD1 (6 bases). CDR1 and CDR2 (germline): SQVTM, ANQGSEA. The CDR3 extends over 12 amino acids. Trimming removed 6 bases at V and 4 bases at J, with 11 bases between. CDR3 region: CSVAGVADTQYF. The CDR3 DNA reads as TGCAGCGTCGCAGGGGTTGCAGATACGCAGTATTTT.

This clonotype was counted once. The J gene is TRBJ2-7, the V gene TRBV5-1; no firm D call. V was trimmed by 6 bases and J by 0 bases, leaving 10 bases between them. From germline, CDR1 is SGHRS and CDR2 YFSETQ. This CDR3 comprises 13 residues. DNA for the CDR3: TGCGCCAGCACCCGGGCGGACTCCTACGAGCAGTACTTC. The encoded protein is CASTRADSYEQYF.

This clonotype was seen a few times. The V and J genes are TRBV5-1 and TRBJ2-7; D unresolved. CDR3 length equals 17 residues. Germline V CDR1 and CDR2: SGHRS, YFSETQ. Trimming cost V 0 bases and J 7 bases, with 23 bases left between them. The CDR3 protein is CASSLEVSPYGLEEQYF. CDR3 nucleotides: TGCGCCAGCAGCTTGGAGGTTTCCCCCTACGGGCTAGAAGAGCAGTACTTC.

The chain carries TRBV6-1 and TRBJ2-7; 9 bases are a match to TRBD2. This CDR3 contains 15 residues. V was clipped by 7 bases and J by 3 bases; unmatched bases: 10. The V gene's germline CDR1 is MNHNS and CDR2 SASEGT. The DNA of the CDR3 is TGTGCCAGCATCCCCGGTCAGCGGGGGGACTACGAGCAGTACTTC. Its translation: CASIPGQRGDYEQYF.

In its sample, this clonotype was seen a few times. The rearrangement uses TRBV20-1 and TRBJ2-7; 9 nucleotides match TRBD1. The CDR3 runs to 16 residues. The germline gives CDR1 DFQATT, CDR2 SNEGSKA (reference sequence). Trimming took 4 bases from V and 4 from J; bases not matched to a gene: 14. The CDR3 coding sequence is TGCAGTGCTACTGCGCCCTCGGGACAGGGTTTTTACGAGCAGTACTTC. This gives the protein CSATAPSGQGFYEQYF.

This clonotype was counted a few times. The rearrangement joins TRBV5-1 to TRBJ2-7; a weak D match, TRBD1 (6 bases). V gave up 0 bases and J gave up 6 bases, with 16 bases separating them. The germline gives CDR1 SGHRS, CDR2 YFSETQ. CDR3 length: 15 residues. The CDR3 DNA follows: TGCGCCAGCAGCTTGGAGGGGACATCAACCCGCGAGCAGTACTTC. The encoded protein is CASSLEGTSTREQYF.